This TCR beta chain was documented in a study of T-cell memory formation after mild COVID-19 (dated by TCRdb to about 2021). Some background on the complete study: TCR sequence clusters from the two donors were largely donor specific. In a couple of donors, T-cell clones that expanded and contracted after mild COVID-19 were tracked by sequencing TCRalpha and TCRbeta repertoires over time. The cohort was made up of two young adult volunteers, one female and one male, who were previously healthy.

V loses 0 bases of germline sequence and J loses 0 bases, and the interval between the two ends is 18 bases. Including cysteine and phenylalanine, the CDR3 has 17 amino acids. This entry keeps only the CDR3 DNA: 51 bases, framed from base 1. In the germline V gene (reference sequence), CDR1 corresponds to DFQATT and CDR2 to SNEGSKA. As regards this clonotype: Its antigen remains undetermined. No much larger clone exists at a distance of one base, and base qualities are not known.

For sequencing, an Illumina NovaSeq 6000 was employed. Using 5'RACE with constant-segment primers, TCRalpha and TCRbeta cDNA libraries were constructed, with sample barcodes and unique molecular identifiers added in the process. RNA was extracted from every sample with Trizol reagent. Amplification of the libraries took two PCR steps, and the second step added a second sample barcode plus Illumina TruSeq adapters. Sequencing of the libraries was done on an Illumina NovaSeq, producing 2 x 150 bp paired-end reads. In the paper's pipeline: Demultiplexing of reads and collapsing into UMI-guided consensus sequences were performed with migec v1.2.7. Using mixcr v2.1.11, the UMI consensuses were aligned to TRA and TRB V and J templates and assembled into clonotypes. A clonotype was counted as expanded or contracted only when both edgeR and NoisET called the clonotype significant, with the noise models trained on biological replicates. For edgeR calls, the thresholds were a false discovery rate-adjusted p below 0.01 and a log2 fold-change of 1. As an exploratory analysis of dynamics, max-normalized trajectories of the 1000 most abundant clonotypes were examined by PCA with hierarchical clustering. Each responding clone was given a CD4 or CD8 phenotype based on the CD4+ and CD8+ repertoires, which had been sequenced separately. The public reads were reanalyzed by TCRdb: fastp trimming at Q25, MiXCR alignment, in-frame beta chains only. Each record represents a unique CDR3 protein, reported with the most common genes and DNA among its rows. In this record, the V and J calls reflect TCRdb's handling and not the investigators' own analysis. The sample records approximately 250,000 distinct CDR3 sequences, around 17% of which are singletons. More than 20% of the sample belongs to the ten largest clones.

Broader findings and caveats from the paper: From day 15 to 85, contracting clones showed balanced CD4/CD8 phenotypes, whereas a second wave of clones that expanded from day 15 to 37 leaned towards CD4+. Only two mild cases were covered in the study, and larger cohorts including severe cases with pre-infection samples were considered necessary. Some responding clones were detected in pre-infection memory, which suggested that pre-existing cross-reactive memory T cells had joined the SARS-CoV-2 response. Contracting CD4+ clones turned up mainly in the CM and EM memory subsets, whereas EMRA was where CD8+ clones were enriched. SARS-CoV-2 specificity was not confirmed for the second-wave clones peaking on day 37.

Ficoll-Paque density gradient centrifugation was used to isolate PBMCs. This TCR came from a young man who had mild COVID-19 (a few samples of this study predate the infection). The sample titles of this study are shuffled in the database, so cell type and time point are left out; the donor was told from shared clones. Sequencing was done on a sample of PBMCs or a T cell subset sorted from them (not recorded which). The sequence joins TRBV20-1 to TRBJ2-7; TRBD1 is a possible D gene, resting on 7 matching bases. The DNA is as follows: TGCAGTGCTAGAGAGTCATTCAGGGGGGCTCGCTCCTACGAGCAGTACTTC. Protein translation: CSARESFRGARSYEQYF.